The clone carrying this TCR beta chain has a single count. RNA was isolated and reverse transcribed to cDNA, the sequencing template. Profiled with immunoSEQ multiplex PCR; TCRdb holds only in-frame clones, not every one. The sample has over 200,000 clones, about 53% seen once. The data derive from a study of CD8+ T cells in alopecia areata. On the study more broadly: Tofacitinib administration to treated patients was oral, at 5 to 10 mg twice daily.

V was clipped by 3 bases and J by 0 bases, with 9 bases between them. The CDR3 totals 14 residues. Germline loops: CDR1 GTSNPN, CDR2 SVGIG (reference sequence). Alopecia areata patients gave lesional scalp punch biopsies and peripheral blood samples. This chain uses TRBV30 with TRBJ1-3, with a weak D call TRBD1 (5 bases). Sequencing used CD4+ T cells sorted from blood, obtained at week 0. This TCR derives from a human donor with alopecia areata. The CDR3 nucleotides are TGTGCCTGGAGGGGGCTTAGCTCTGGAAACACCATATATTTT. Translating gives CAWRGLSSGNTIYF. The full variable domain, its missing parts supplied by reference TRBV30 and TRBJ1-3, is SQTIHQWPATLVQPVGSPLSLECTVEGTSNPNLYWYRQAAGRGLQLLFYSVGIGQISSEVPQNLSASRPQDRQFILSSKKLLLSDSGFYLCAWRGLSSGNTIYFGEGSWLTVV.